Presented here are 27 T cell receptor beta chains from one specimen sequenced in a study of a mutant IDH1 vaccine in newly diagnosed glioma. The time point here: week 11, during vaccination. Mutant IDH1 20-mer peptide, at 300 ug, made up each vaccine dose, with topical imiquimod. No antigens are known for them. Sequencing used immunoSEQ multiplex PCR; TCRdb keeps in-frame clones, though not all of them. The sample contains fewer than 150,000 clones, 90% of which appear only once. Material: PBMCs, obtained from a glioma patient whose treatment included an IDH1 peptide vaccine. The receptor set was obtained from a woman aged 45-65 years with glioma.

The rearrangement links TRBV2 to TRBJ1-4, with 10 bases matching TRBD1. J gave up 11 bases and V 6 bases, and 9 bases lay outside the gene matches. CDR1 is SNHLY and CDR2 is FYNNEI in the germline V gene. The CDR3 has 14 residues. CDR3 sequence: CASRGGQGQAKLFF. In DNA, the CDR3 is TGTGCCAGCAGGGGGGGACAGGGGCAGGCCAAACTGTTTTTT.

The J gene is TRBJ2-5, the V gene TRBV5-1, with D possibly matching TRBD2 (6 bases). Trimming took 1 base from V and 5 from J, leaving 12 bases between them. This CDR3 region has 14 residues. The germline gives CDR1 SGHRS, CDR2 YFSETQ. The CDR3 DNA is TGCGCCAGCAGCTTGAGTGGGACTGCCGAGACCCAGTACTTC. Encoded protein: CASSLSGTAETQYF.

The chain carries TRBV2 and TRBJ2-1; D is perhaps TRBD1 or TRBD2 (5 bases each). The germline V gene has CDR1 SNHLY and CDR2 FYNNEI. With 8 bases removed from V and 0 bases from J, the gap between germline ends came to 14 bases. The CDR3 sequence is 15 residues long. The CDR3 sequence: CASGGRGSSYNEQFF. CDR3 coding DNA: TGTGCCAGCGGGGGTCGAGGGAGCTCCTACAATGAGCAGTTCTTC.

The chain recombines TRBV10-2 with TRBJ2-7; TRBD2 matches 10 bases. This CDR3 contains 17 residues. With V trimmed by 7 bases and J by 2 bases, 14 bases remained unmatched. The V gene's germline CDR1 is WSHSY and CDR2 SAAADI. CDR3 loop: CASTRLGLAEAPYEQYF. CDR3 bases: TGCGCCAGCACCCGATTAGGACTAGCGGAGGCCCCCTACGAGCAGTACTTC.

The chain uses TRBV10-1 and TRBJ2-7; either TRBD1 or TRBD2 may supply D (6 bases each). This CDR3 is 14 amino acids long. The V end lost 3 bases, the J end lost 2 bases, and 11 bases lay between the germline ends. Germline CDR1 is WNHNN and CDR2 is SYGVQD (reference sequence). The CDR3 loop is CASSEGGPAYEQYF. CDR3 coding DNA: TGCGCCAGCAGTGAAGGGGGGCCGGCCTACGAGCAGTACTTC.

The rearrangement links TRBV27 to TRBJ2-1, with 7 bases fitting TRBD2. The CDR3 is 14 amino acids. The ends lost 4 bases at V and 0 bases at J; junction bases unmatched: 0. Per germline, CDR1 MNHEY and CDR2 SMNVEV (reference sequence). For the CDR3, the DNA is TGTGCCAGCAGTTCTAGCGGCTCCTACAATGAGCAGTTCTTC. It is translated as CASSSSGSYNEQFF.

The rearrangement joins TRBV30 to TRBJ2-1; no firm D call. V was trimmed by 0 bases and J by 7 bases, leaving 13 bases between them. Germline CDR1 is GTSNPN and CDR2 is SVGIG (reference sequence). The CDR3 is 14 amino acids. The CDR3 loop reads CAWSVATLGNEQFF. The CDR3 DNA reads TGTGCCTGGAGTGTCGCAACCTTAGGGAATGAGCAGTTCTTC.

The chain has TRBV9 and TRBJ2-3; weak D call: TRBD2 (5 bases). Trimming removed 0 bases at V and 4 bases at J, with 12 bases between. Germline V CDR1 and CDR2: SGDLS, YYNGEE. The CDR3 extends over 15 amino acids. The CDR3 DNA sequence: TGTGCCAGCAGCGTAGTTGGGAGAGCGGCAGATACGCAGTATTTT. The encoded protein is CASSVVGRAADTQYF.

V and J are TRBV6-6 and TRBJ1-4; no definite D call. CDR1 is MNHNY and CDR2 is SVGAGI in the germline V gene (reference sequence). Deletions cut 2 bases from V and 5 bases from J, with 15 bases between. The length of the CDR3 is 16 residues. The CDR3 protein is CASSYPGLGSNEKLFF. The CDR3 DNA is TGTGCCAGCAGTTACCCTGGGTTGGGCTCGAATGAAAAACTGTTTTTT.

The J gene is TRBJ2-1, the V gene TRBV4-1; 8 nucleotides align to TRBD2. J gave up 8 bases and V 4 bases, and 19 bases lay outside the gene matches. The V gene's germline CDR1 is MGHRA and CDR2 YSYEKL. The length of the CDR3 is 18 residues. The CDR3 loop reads CASSRPRVSGRVGDEQFF. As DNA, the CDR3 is TGCGCCAGCAGCCGTCCCCGTGTGAGCGGGAGAGTTGGGGATGAGCAGTTCTTC.

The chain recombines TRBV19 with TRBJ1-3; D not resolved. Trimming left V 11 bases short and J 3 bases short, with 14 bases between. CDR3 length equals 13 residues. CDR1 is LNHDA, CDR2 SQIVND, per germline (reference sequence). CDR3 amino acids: CACGEGGGNTIYF. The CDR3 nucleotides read TGTGCCTGCGGGGAGGGAGGTGGAAACACCATATATTTT. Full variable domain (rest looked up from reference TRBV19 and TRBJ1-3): DGGITQSPKYLFRKEGQNVTLSCEQNLNHDAMYWYRQDPGQGLRLIYYSQIVNDFQKGDIAEGYSVSREKKESFPLTVTSAQKNPTAFYLCACGEGGGNTIYFGEGSWLTVV.

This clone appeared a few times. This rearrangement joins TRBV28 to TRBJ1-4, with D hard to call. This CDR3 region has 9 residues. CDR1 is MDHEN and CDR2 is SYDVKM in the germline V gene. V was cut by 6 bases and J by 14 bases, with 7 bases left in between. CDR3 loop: CASSLPLFF. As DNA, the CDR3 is TGTGCCAGCAGCCTCCCTCTGTTTTTT.

CDR3 in DNA: TGTGCCAGTAGTAAGGGACAGGTCCCCCTCTTCTTTGGCTACACCTTC. Amino acids: CASSKGQVPLFFGYTF. The chain is built from TRBV19 and TRBJ1-2; 8 bases fit TRBD1. V trimming: 4 bases; J trimming: 7 bases; junction bases outside the gene matches: 14. CDR1 and CDR2 from the germline V gene are LNHDA and SQIVND (reference sequence). This CDR3 spans 16 amino acids.

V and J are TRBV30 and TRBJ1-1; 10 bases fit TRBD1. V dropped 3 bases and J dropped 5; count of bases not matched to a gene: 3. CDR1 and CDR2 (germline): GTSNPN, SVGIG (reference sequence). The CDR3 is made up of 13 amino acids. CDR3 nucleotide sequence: TGTGCCTGGAGCGGACAGGGGGGGACTGAAGCTTTCTTT. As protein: CAWSGQGGTEAFF.

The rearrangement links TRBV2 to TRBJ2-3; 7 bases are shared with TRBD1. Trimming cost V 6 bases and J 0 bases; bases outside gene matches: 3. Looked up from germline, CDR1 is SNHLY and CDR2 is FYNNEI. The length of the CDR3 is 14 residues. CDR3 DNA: TGTGCCAGCAGACAGGGGTGGAGCACAGATACGCAGTATTTT. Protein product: CASRQGWSTDTQYF. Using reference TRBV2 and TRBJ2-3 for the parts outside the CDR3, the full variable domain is EPEVTQTPSHQVTQMGQEVILRCVPISNHLYFYWYRQILGQKVEFLVSFYNNEISEKSEIFDDQFSVERPDGSNFTLKIRSTKLEDSAMYFCASRQGWSTDTQYFGPGTRLTVL.

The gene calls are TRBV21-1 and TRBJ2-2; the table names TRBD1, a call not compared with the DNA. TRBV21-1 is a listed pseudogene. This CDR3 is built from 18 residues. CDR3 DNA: TGTGCCAGCAGCTCCCTTTATGGTCTGGGGCTTAACACCGGGGAGCTGTTTTTT. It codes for CASSSLYGLGLNTGELFF.

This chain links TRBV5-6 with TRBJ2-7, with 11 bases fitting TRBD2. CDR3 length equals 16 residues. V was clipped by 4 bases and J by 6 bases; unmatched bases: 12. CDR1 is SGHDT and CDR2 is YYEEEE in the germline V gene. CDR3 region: CASSDRRLAGYGEQYF. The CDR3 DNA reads TGTGCCAGCAGCGACCGCAGACTAGCGGGATATGGCGAGCAGTACTTC.

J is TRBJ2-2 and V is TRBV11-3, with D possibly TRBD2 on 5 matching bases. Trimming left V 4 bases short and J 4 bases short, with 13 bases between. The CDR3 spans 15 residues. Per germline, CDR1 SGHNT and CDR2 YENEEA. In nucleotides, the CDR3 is TGTGCCAGCAGCTGGCGTGGGGAGAGCACCGGGGAGCTGTTTTTT. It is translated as CASSWRGESTGELFF.

This chain's CDR3 is CAWSSVGGLEQFF. The CDR3 nucleotides read TGTGCCTGGAGCAGCGTCGGCGGACTAGAGCAGTTCTTC. The chain joins TRBV30 to TRBJ2-1; D may be TRBD2 (6 bases). The germline V and J ends were trimmed by 3 bases and 10 bases, with 16 bases remaining between them. The CDR3 loop spans 13 amino acids. Germline CDR1 GTSNPN, CDR2 SVGIG (reference sequence).

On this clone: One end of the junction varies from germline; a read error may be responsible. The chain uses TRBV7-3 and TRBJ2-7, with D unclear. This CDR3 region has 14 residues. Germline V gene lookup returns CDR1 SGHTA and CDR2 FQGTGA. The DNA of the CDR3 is TGTGCCAGCAGTTTAACGGGCGGCTCCTACGAGCAGTACTTC. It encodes CASSLTGGSYEQYF.

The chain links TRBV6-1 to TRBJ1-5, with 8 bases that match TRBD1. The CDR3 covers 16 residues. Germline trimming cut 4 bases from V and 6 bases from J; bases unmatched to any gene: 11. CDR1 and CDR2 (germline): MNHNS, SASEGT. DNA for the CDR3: TGTGCCAGCAGTGGCCGACAGGGGAAGTTCGTTCAGCCCCAGCATTTT. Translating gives CASSGRQGKFVQPQHF.

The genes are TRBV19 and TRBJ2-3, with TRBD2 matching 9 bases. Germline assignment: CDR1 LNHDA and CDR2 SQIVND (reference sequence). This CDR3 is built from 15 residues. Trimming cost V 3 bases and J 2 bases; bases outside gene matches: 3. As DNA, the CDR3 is TGTGCCAGTAGTATGGCTAGCGGGACCACAGATACGCAGTATTTT. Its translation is CASSMASGTTDTQYF.

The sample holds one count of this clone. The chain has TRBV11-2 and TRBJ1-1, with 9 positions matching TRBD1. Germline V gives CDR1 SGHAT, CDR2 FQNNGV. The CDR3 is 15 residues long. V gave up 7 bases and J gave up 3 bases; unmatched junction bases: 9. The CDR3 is CASNNRGHRDTEAFF. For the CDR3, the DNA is TGTGCCAGCAACAACAGGGGGCATAGGGACACTGAAGCTTTCTTT. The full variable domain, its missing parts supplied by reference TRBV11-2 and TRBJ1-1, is EAGVAQSPRYKIIEKRQSVAFWCNPISGHATLYWYQQILGQGPKLLIQFQNNGVVDDSQLPKDRFSAERLKGVDSTLKIQPAKLEDSAVYLCASNNRGHRDTEAFFGQGTRLTVV.

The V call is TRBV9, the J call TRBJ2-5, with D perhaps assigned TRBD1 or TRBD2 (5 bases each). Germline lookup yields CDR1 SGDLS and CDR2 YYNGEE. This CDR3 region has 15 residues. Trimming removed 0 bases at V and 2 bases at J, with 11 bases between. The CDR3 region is CASSVGGRLQETQYF. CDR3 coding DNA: TGTGCCAGCAGCGTAGGGGGACGTTTACAAGAGACCCAGTACTTC.

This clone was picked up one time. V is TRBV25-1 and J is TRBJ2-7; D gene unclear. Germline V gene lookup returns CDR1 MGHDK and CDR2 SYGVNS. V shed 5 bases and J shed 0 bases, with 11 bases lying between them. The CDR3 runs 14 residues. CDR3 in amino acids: CASSPPPDSYEQYF. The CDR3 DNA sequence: TGTGCCAGCAGTCCCCCCCCGGACTCCTACGAGCAGTACTTC.

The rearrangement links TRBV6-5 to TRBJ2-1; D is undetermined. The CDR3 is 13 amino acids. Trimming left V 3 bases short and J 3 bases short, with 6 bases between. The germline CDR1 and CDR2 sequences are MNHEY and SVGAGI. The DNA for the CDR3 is TGTGCCAGCAGTTATGGATTCTACAATGAGCAGTTCTTC. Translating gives CASSYGFYNEQFF.

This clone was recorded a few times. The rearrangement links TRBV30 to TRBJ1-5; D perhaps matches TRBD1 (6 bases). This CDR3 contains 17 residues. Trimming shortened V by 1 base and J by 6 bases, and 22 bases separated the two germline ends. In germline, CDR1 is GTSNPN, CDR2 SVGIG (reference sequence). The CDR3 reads CAWSARGLGGSSQPQHF. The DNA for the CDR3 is TGTGCCTGGAGTGCGCGGGGGCTAGGGGGGAGTTCTCAGCCCCAGCATTTT.